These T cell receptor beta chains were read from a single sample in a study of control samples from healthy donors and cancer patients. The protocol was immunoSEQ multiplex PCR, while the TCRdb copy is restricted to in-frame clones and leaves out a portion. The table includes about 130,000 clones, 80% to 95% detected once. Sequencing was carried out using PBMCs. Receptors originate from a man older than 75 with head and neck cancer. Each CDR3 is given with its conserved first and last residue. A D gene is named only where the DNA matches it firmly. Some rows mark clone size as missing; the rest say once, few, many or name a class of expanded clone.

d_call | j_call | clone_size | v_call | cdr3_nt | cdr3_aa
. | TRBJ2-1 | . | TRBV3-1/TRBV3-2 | TGTGCCAGCAGCCAAGAGGGGGCCTCCTACAATGAGCAGTTCTTC | CASSQEGASYNEQFF
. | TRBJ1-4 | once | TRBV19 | TGTGCCAGTAGTCTTGCCTCGGCGGGTGAGGAAAAACTGTTTTTT | CASSLASAGEEKLFF
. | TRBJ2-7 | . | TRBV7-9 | TGTGCCAGCAGCACCGGACGGCCAATATCTTACGAGCAGTACTTC | CASSTGRPISYEQYF
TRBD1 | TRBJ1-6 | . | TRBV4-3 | TGCGCCAGCAGCCAGGAAGGCCCAAGGGGACAGGTCTATTCACCCCTCCACTTT | CASSQEGPRGQVYSPLHF
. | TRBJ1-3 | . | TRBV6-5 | TGTGCCAGCAGTCTATCGAGCTCTGGAAACACCATATATTTT | CASSLSSSGNTIYF
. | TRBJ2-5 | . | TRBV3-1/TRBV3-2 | TGTGCCACCACAGTGGGTGGGAGGCTTATAGGAGAGACCCAGTACTTC | CATTVGGRLIGETQYF
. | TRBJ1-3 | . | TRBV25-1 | TGTGCCAGCAGTGCAGGGGTCTCTGGAAACACCATATATTTT | CASSAGVSGNTIYF
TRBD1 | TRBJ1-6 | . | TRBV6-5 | TGTGCCAGCAGTTACAACAGGGGGGAATCACCCCTCCATTTT | CASSYNRGESPLHF
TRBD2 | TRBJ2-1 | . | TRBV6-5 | TGTGCCAGCAGTAACGGACTAGGGCACAATGAGCAGTTCTTC | CASSNGLGHNEQFF
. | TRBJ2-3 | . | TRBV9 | TGTGCCAGCAGCGGCGGGACTCACGATACGCAGTATTTT | CASSGGTHDTQYF
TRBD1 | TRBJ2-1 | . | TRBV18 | TGTGCCAGCTCCCCCTCAGGACAGGGGGCGCACAATGAGCAGTTCTTC | CASSPSGQGAHNEQFF
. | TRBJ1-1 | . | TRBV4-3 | TGCGCCAGCAGCCAAGAAACAGGACGATACACTGAAGCTTTCTTT | CASSQETGRYTEAFF
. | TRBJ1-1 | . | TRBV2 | TGTGCCAGACAGGGATACACTGAAGCTTTCTTT | CARQGYTEAFF
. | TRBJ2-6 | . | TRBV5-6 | TGTGCCAGCAGCTTACCCCGGGAAGGACCTGGGGCCAACGTCCTGACTTTC | CASSLPREGPGANVLTF
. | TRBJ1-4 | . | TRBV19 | TGTGCCAGTAGCGGGGGGACAACTAATGAAAAACTGTTTTTT | CASSGGTTNEKLFF
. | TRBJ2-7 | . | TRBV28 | TGTGCCAGCAGCTTTCATTACGAGCAGTACTTC | CASSFHYEQYF
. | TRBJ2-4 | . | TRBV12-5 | TGTGCTAGTGGTTTGACCAAAAACATTCAGTACTTC | CASGLTKNIQYF
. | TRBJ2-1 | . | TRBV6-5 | TGTGCCAGCAGTTCCGAGAGGGGGGTCTCCTACAATGAGCAGTTCTTC | CASSSERGVSYNEQFF
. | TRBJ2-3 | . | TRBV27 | TGTGCCAGCAGTTTGTCTCGTCCCTCAGATACGCAGTATTTT | CASSLSRPSDTQYF
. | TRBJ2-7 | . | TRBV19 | TGTGCCAGTAGTAGCGGGACTCGAAGCCACGAGCAGTACTTC | CASSSGTRSHEQYF
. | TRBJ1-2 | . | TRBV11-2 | TGTGCCAGCAGCCCCACGGGCGGAAACTATGGCTACACCTTC | CASSPTGGNYGYTF
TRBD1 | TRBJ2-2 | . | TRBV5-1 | TGCGCCAGCAGCTTGTCTTCGCGGACAGGAACCACCGGGGAGCTGTTTTTT | CASSLSSRTGTTGELFF
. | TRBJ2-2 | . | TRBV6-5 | TGTGCCAGCAGCGACCCCTTTCGAGGGGCCGGGGAGCTGTTTTTT | CASSDPFRGAGELFF
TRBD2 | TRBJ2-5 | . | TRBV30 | TGTGCCTGGAGAAGAGGACTAGCGGGAGCCGGGGAGACCCAGTACTTC | CAWRRGLAGAGETQYF
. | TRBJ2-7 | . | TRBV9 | TGTACCAGCAGCGTAGGAGACGCAGGGCCCGAGCAGTACTTC | CTSSVGDAGPEQYF
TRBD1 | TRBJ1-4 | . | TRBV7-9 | TGTGCCAGCAGCCATCCGACAGGGAATGAAAAACTGTTTTTT | CASSHPTGNEKLFF
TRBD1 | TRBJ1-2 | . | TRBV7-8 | TGTGCCAGCACGGGGACAGGGGGCTTCTATGGCTACACCTTC | CASTGTGGFYGYTF
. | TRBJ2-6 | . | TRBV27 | TGTGCCAGCAGTTTATCTGGGGCCAACGTCCTGACTTTC | CASSLSGANVLTF
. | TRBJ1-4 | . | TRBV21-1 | TGTGCCAGCAGCAAACCGGCAGCACCTGCAACTAATGAAAAACTGTTTTTT | CASSKPAAPATNEKLFF
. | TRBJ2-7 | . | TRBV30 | TGTGCCTGGAGTGTACTGGGGGTCAGAAGCTCCTACGAGCAGTACTTC | CAWSVLGVRSSYEQYF